A selection of T cell receptor beta chains follows, all from one sample in a study of identical twins. TCRdb used MiXCR to reprocess the 5' RACE reads, holding one entry per CDR3 protein. The sample includes approximately 1.8 million distinct CDR3 sequences, less than 40% seen only once; the top ten take 0.27%. What was sequenced was cord blood. The receptors derive from a newborn girl in good health. Both conserved end residues are part of each CDR3. The order of the fields is J gene, V gene, D gene, clone size, CDR3 protein, CDR3 DNA. D genes are given only for firm matches. The size entry is marked missing in some rows and otherwise reads once, few, many or a size class.

J gene: TRBJ2-5
V gene: TRBV6-4
D gene: TRBD2
clone size: -
CDR3 protein: CASSGELAGTQETQYF
CDR3 DNA: TGTGCCAGTTCCGGCGAACTAGCGGGGACCCAAGAGACCCAGTACTTC

J gene: TRBJ2-5
V gene: TRBV15
D gene: TRBD2
clone size: -
CDR3 protein: CATSREISGPRYF
CDR3 DNA: TGTGCCACCAGCAGAGAAATTAGCGGGCCGCGGTACTTC

J gene: TRBJ2-3
V gene: TRBV6-1
D gene: -
clone size: -
CDR3 protein: CALRWGIYTDTQYF
CDR3 DNA: TGTGCCTTGCGGTGGGGGATATACACAGATACGCAGTATTTT

J gene: TRBJ2-4
V gene: TRBV5-1
D gene: TRBD2
clone size: -
CDR3 protein: CASSQEAASGSVKNIQYF
CDR3 DNA: TGCGCCAGCAGCCAGGAGGCGGCTAGCGGGAGTGTCAAAAACATTCAGTACTTC

J gene: TRBJ2-5
V gene: TRBV29-1
D gene: -
clone size: -
CDR3 protein: CSAWPFRGHYGQYF
CDR3 DNA: TGCAGCGCATGGCCTTTCAGGGGTCACTACGGGCAGTACTTC

J gene: TRBJ2-7
V gene: TRBV24-1
D gene: -
clone size: -
CDR3 protein: CATSDFRDDEQYF
CDR3 DNA: TGTGCCACCAGTGATTTTCGGGACGACGAGCAGTACTTC

J gene: TRBJ2-7
V gene: TRBV29-1
D gene: TRBD1
clone size: few
CDR3 protein: CSVEGGQGPYEQYF
CDR3 DNA: TGCAGCGTTGAAGGGGGACAGGGCCCCTACGAGCAGTACTTC

J gene: TRBJ2-1
V gene: TRBV20-1
D gene: TRBD1
clone size: few
CDR3 protein: CSARQGTPSYNEQFF
CDR3 DNA: TGCAGTGCCCGACAGGGGACTCCCTCCTACAATGAGCAGTTCTTC

J gene: TRBJ2-2
V gene: TRBV29-1
D gene: -
clone size: -
CDR3 protein: CSVEGPGELFF
CDR3 DNA: TGCAGCGTTGAAGGCCCCGGGGAGCTGTTTTTT

J gene: TRBJ2-7
V gene: TRBV7-8
D gene: -
clone size: few
CDR3 protein: CASSLQDLYEQYF
CDR3 DNA: TGTGCCAGCAGCTTACAAGATCTCTACGAGCAGTACTTC

J gene: TRBJ2-1
V gene: TRBV5-1
D gene: -
clone size: few
CDR3 protein: CASSFGEGLLYNEQFF
CDR3 DNA: TGCGCCAGCAGCTTTGGAGAGGGTCTTCTCTACAATGAGCAGTTCTTC

J gene: TRBJ2-7
V gene: TRBV5-1
D gene: -
clone size: -
CDR3 protein: CASSLAGKNYEQYF
CDR3 DNA: TGCGCCAGCAGCTTGGCAGGGAAGAACTACGAGCAGTACTTC

J gene: TRBJ2-7
V gene: TRBV6-6
D gene: -
clone size: many
CDR3 protein: CASRERGKYEQYF
CDR3 DNA: TGTGCCAGCAGGGAACGGGGGAAATACGAGCAGTACTTC

J gene: TRBJ2-3
V gene: TRBV12-3/TRBV12-4
D gene: -
clone size: few
CDR3 protein: CASSHASGPFTDTQYF
CDR3 DNA: TGTGCCAGCAGTCACGCGAGCGGACCTTTCACAGATACGCAGTATTTT

J gene: TRBJ2-1
V gene: TRBV6-1
D gene: -
clone size: few
CDR3 protein: CASSDTGSYNEQFF
CDR3 DNA: TGTGCCAGCAGTGATACAGGGTCGTACAATGAGCAGTTCTTC

J gene: TRBJ2-1
V gene: TRBV7-2
D gene: TRBD2
clone size: -
CDR3 protein: CASSLATSGGQFF
CDR3 DNA: TGTGCCAGCAGCTTAGCTACTAGCGGTGGGCAGTTCTTC

J gene: TRBJ2-7
V gene: TRBV6-1
D gene: TRBD2
clone size: -
CDR3 protein: CATLGRLAGGNEQYF
CDR3 DNA: TGTGCCACCTTAGGGAGGCTAGCGGGGGGGAACGAGCAGTACTTC

J gene: TRBJ2-7
V gene: TRBV5-6
D gene: -
clone size: once
CDR3 protein: CASSFGRAPEQYF
CDR3 DNA: TGTGCCAGCAGCTTCGGTCGGGCTCCGGAGCAGTACTTC

J gene: TRBJ2-3
V gene: TRBV9
D gene: TRBD2
clone size: -
CDR3 protein: CASSAEATSLTDTQYF
CDR3 DNA: TGTGCCAGCAGCGCCGAAGCGACTAGCTTGACAGATACGCAGTATTTT

J gene: TRBJ1-2
V gene: TRBV27
D gene: TRBD1
clone size: few
CDR3 protein: CASSSSSWTGSLRYGYTF
CDR3 DNA: TGTGCCAGCAGTTCTAGCAGCTGGACAGGGTCTCTTCGCTATGGCTACACCTTC

J gene: TRBJ2-7
V gene: TRBV5-1
D gene: TRBD2
clone size: -
CDR3 protein: CASSLMASGDEQYF
CDR3 DNA: TGCGCCAGCAGCTTGATGGCTAGCGGGGACGAGCAGTACTTC

J gene: TRBJ1-5
V gene: TRBV20-1
D gene: TRBD1
clone size: few
CDR3 protein: CSARGDRPNQPQHF
CDR3 DNA: TGCAGTGCTAGAGGGGACAGACCCAATCAGCCCCAGCATTTT

J gene: TRBJ2-7
V gene: TRBV15
D gene: TRBD2
clone size: -
CDR3 protein: CATSRDGGGEQYF
CDR3 DNA: TGTGCCACCAGCAGAGATGGGGGGGGCGAGCAGTACTTC

J gene: TRBJ2-3
V gene: TRBV20-1
D gene: TRBD2
clone size: few
CDR3 protein: CSAETSWADTQYF
CDR3 DNA: TGCAGTGCGGAGACTAGCTGGGCAGATACGCAGTATTTT

J gene: TRBJ1-4
V gene: TRBV7-9
D gene: -
clone size: -
CDR3 protein: CASSRNGKLFF
CDR3 DNA: TGTGCCAGCAGCCGTAATGGGAAACTGTTTTTT

J gene: TRBJ2-7
V gene: TRBV11-2
D gene: TRBD1
clone size: -
CDR3 protein: CASSLEARGHEQYF
CDR3 DNA: TGTGCCAGCAGCTTAGAGGCCAGGGGGCACGAGCAGTACTTC

J gene: TRBJ2-3
V gene: TRBV7-2
D gene: TRBD2
clone size: few
CDR3 protein: CASSLFWASGRVDTQYF
CDR3 DNA: TGTGCCAGCAGCTTATTTTGGGCTAGCGGGAGAGTGGATACGCAGTATTTT